This T cell receptor (beta chain) comes out of a study of CD8 T cells in Susac syndrome. An input of about 0.45 to 1 ug of RNA was subjected to reverse transcription using random hexamers. The TCR beta CDR3 was amplified by immunoSEQ multiplex PCR across 54 Vbeta, 13 Jbeta. TCRdb redid the calling of the immunoSEQ multiplex PCR reads with MiXCR, one entry per CDR3 protein. The sample shows 120,000 to 150,000 distinct CDR3 sequences, almost 96% of them seen only once. This CDR3 region has 13 residues. Germline CDR1 and CDR2: SGHDT and YYEEEE. V shed 4 bases and J shed 5 bases, with 12 bases lying between them. Susac syndrome patients met recently defined diagnostic criteria for definite or probable disease. The TEMRA cells underwent FACS enrichment, while the CD8+ and CD4+ T cells underwent negative isolation.

The origin of this receptor is a human donor with Susac syndrome. The chain recombines TRBV5-6 with TRBJ2-5; D might be TRBD2 (7 bases). Sequencing was carried out using CD4+ T cells from PBMCs. The CDR3 DNA reads TGTGCCAGCAGCAGCGGGACAACGGAGACCCAGTACTTC. This sequence encodes CASSSGTTETQYF. Looking up the rest from reference TRBV5-6 and TRBJ2-5 gives the full variable domain: DAGVTQSPTHLIKTRGQQVTLRCSPKSGHDTVSWYQQALGQGPQFIFQYYEEEERQRGNFPDRFSGHQFPNYSSELNVNALLLGDSALYLCASSSGTTETQYFGPGTRLLVL.